This T cell receptor beta chain was sequenced for a study of T cell changes during pregnancy in multiple sclerosis. TCRdb keeps only in-frame clones here, not all; method: immunoSEQ multiplex PCR. The data hold 90,000 to 100,000 clones, with more than 85% observed a single time. V was shortened by 1 base and J by 0 bases, with 4 bases between the two germline ends. The germline CDR1 and CDR2 sequences are SNHLY and FYNNEI. CDR3 length equals 14 residues. Material: peripheral blood, obtained in the first trimester of pregnancy. This clonotype was obtained from a female donor with multiple sclerosis, enrolled in a pregnancy study. This chain joins TRBV2 and TRBJ1-5, with D hard to call. CDR3 coding DNA: TGTGCCAGCAGTGAAGAATATAGCAATCAGCCCCAGCATTTT. Protein product: CASSEEYSNQPQHF.